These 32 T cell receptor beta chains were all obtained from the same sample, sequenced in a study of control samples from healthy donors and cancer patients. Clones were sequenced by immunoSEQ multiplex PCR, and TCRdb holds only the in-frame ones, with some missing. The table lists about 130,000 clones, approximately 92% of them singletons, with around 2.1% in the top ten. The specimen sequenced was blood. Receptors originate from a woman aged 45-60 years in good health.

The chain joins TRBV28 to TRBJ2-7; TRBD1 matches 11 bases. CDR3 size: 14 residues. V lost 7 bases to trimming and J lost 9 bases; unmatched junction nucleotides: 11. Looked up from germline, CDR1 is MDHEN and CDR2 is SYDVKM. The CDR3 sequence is CASNHGQGARWQYF. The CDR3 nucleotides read TGTGCCAGCAATCACGGACAGGGGGCTAGGTGGCAGTACTTC.

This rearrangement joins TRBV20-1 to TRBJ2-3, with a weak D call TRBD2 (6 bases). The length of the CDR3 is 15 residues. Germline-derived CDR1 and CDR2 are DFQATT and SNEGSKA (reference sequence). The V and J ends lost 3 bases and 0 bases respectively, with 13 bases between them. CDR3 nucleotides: TGCAGTGCTAGTAAGGGGACTGCTAGCACAGATACGCAGTATTTT. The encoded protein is CSASKGTASTDTQYF.

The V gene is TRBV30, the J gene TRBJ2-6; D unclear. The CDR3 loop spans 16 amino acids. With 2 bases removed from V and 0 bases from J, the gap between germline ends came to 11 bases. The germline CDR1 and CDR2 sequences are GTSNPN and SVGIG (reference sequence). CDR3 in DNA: TGTGCCTGGAGTAAATCCCGGTCCTCTGGGGCCAACGTCCTGACTTTC. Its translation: CAWSKSRSSGANVLTF.

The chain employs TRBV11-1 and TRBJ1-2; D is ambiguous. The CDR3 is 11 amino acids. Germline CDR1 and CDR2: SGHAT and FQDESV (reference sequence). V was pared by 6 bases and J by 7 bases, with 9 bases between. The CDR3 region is CASRNSLGYTF. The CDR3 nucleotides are TGTGCCAGCAGAAATTCCCTTGGCTACACCTTC. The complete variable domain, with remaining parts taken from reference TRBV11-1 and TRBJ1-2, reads EAEVAQSPRYKITEKSQAVAFWCDPISGHATLYWYRQILGQGPELLVQFQDESVVDDSQLPKDRFSAERLKGVDSTLKIQPAELGDSAMYLCASRNSLGYTFGSGTRLTVV.

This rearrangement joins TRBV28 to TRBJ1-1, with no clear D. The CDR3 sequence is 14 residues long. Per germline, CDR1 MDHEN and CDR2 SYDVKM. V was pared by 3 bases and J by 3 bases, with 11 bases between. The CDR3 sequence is CASSFSDWDTEAFF. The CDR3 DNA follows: TGTGCCAGCAGTTTTTCGGATTGGGACACTGAAGCTTTCTTT.

CDR3 in DNA: TGCGCCAGCAGCTTGGAAACAGGTGGTAACTATGGCTACACCTTC. It specifies CASSLETGGNYGYTF. The chain is built from TRBV5-1 and TRBJ1-2; TRBD1 might be the D (5 bases). The CDR3 sequence is 15 residues long. The V end was cut by 0 bases, the J end by 1 base, with 10 bases between. Germline lookup yields CDR1 SGHRS and CDR2 YFSETQ.

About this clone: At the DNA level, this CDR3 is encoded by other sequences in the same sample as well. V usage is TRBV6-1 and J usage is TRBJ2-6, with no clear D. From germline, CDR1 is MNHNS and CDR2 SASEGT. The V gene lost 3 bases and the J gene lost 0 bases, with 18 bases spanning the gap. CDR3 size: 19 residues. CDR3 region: CASSEAVYPLGSGANVLTF. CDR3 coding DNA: TGTGCCAGCAGTGAGGCGGTGTATCCTCTGGGCTCTGGGGCCAACGTCCTGACTTTC.

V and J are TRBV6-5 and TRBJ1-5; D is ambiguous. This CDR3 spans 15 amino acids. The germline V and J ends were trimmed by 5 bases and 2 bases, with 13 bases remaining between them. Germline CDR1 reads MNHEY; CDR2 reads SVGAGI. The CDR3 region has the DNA TGTGCCAGCAGTCAGGACGGAACGCGCAATCAGCCCCAGCATTTT. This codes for CASSQDGTRNQPQHF.

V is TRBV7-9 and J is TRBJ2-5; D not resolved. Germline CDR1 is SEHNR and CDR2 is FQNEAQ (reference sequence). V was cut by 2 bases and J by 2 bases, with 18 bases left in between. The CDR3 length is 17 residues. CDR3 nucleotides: TGTGCCAGCAGCTTATACCCCGTGAATAGAGTTCAAGAGACCCAGTACTTC. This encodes CASSLYPVNRVQETQYF.

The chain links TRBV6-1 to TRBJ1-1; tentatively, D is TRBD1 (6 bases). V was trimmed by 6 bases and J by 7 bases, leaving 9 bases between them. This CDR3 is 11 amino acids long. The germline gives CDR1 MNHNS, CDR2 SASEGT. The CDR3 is CASSKDSEAFF. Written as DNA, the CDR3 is TGTGCCAGCAGCAAGGACAGTGAAGCTTTCTTT.

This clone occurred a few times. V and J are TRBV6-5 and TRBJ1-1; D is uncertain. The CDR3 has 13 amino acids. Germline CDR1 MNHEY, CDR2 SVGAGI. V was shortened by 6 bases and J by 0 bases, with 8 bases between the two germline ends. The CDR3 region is CASRRAMNTEAFF. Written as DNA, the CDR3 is TGTGCCAGCAGGAGGGCTATGAACACTGAAGCTTTCTTT.

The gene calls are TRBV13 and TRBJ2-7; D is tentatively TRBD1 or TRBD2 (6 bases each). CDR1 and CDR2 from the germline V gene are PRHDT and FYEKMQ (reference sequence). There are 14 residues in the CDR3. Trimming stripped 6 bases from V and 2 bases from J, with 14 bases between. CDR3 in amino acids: CASRPRGETYEQYF. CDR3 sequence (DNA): TGTGCCAGCAGGCCGAGGGGGGAAACCTACGAGCAGTACTTC.

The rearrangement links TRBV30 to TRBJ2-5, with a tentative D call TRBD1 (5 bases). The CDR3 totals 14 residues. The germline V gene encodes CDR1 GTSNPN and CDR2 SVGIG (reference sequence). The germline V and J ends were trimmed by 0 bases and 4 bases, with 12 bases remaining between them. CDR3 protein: CAWSVGVARETQYF. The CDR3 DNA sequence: TGTGCCTGGAGTGTAGGGGTAGCCCGAGAGACCCAGTACTTC.

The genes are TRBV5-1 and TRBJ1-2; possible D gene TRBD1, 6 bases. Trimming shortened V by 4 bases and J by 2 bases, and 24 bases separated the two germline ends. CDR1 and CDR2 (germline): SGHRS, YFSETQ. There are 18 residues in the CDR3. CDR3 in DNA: TGCGCCAGCAGCCCGCCCCCGCCCAGGGGCCTGATGAACTATGGCTACACCTTC. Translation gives CASSPPPPRGLMNYGYTF.

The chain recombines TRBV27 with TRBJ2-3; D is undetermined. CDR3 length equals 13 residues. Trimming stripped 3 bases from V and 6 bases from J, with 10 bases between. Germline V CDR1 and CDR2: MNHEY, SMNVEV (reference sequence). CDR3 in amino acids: CASSFANPDTQYF. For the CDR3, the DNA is TGTGCCAGCAGTTTTGCTAACCCCGATACGCAGTATTTT.

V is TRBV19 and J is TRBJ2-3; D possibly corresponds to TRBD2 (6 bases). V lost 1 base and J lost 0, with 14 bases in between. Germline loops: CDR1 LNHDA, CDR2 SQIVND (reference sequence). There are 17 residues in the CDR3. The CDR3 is CASSIVGRTRSTDTQYF. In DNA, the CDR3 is TGTGCCAGTAGTATAGTAGGGAGGACACGCAGCACAGATACGCAGTATTTT.

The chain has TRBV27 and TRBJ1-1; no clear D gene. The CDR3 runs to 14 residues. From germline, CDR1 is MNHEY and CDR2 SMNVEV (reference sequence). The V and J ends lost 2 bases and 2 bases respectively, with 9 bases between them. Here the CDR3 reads CASSLGRVNTEAFF. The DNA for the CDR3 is TGTGCCAGCAGTTTAGGGCGGGTCAACACTGAAGCTTTCTTT.

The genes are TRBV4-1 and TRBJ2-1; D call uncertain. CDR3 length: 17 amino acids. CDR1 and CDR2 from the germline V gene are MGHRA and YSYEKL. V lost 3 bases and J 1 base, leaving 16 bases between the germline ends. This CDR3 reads CASSHPPDVRSYNEQFF. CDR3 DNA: TGCGCCAGCAGCCACCCCCCGGACGTGCGGTCCTACAATGAGCAGTTCTTC.

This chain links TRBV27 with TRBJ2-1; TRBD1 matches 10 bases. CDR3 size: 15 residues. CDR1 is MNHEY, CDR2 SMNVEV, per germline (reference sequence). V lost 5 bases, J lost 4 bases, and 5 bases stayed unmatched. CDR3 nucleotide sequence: TGTGCCAGCAGTACAGACAGGGGGCGGTACAATGAGCAGTTCTTC. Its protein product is CASSTDRGRYNEQFF.

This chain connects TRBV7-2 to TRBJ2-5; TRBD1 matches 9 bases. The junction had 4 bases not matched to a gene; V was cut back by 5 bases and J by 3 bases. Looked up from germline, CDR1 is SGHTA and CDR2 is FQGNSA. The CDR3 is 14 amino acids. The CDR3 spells CASSPRDREETQYF. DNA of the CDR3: TGTGCCAGCAGCCCGCGGGACAGGGAAGAGACCCAGTACTTC.

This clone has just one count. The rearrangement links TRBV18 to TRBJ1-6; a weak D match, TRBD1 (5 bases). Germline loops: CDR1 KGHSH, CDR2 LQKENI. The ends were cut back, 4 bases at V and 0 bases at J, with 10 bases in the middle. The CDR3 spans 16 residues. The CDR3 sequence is CASSLRDRSYNSPLHF. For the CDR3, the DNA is TGTGCCAGCTCACTCAGGGACCGCTCCTATAATTCACCCCTCCACTTT.

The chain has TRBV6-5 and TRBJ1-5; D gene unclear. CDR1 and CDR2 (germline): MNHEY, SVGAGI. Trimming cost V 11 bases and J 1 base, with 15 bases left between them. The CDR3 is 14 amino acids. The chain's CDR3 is CAAGGNPSNQPQHF. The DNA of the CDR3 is TGTGCCGCGGGAGGAAACCCAAGCAATCAGCCCCAGCATTTT.

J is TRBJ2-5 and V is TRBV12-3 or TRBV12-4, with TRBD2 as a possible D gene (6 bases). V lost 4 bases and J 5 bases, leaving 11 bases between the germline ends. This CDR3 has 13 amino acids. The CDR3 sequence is CASSYGGRETQYF. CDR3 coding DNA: TGTGCCAGCAGTTATGGGGGGAGGGAGACCCAGTACTTC.

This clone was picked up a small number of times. For the CDR3, the DNA is TGTGCCAGCAACTACCTGAATCAGCCCCAGCATTTT. The encoded protein is CASNYLNQPQHF. This chain joins TRBV12-3 or TRBV12-4 and TRBJ1-5, with D uncertain. V was trimmed by 7 bases and J by 4 bases, leaving 8 bases between them. The CDR3 extends over 12 amino acids.

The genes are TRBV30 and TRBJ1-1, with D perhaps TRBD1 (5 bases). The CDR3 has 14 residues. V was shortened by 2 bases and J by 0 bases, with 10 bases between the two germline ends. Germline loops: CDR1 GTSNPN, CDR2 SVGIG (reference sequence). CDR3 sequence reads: CAWSIGTVNTEAFF. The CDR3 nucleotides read TGTGCCTGGAGTATCGGGACGGTGAACACTGAAGCTTTCTTT.

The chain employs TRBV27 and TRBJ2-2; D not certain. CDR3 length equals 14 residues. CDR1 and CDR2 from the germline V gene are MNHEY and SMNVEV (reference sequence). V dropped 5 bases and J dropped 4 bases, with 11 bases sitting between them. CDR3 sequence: CASSQTLSTGELFF. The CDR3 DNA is TGTGCCAGCAGTCAAACCCTTAGCACCGGGGAGCTGTTTTTT.

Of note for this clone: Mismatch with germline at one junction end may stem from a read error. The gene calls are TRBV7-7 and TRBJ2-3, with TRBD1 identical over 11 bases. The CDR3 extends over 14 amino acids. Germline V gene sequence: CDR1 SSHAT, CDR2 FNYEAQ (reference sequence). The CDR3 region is CASSPGTGGGTQYF. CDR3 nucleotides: TGTGCTAGCAGCCCTGGGACAGGGGGTGGTACGCAGTATTTT. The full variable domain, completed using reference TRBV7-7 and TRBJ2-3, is GAGVSQSPRYKVTKRGQDVTLRCDPISSHATLYWYQQALGQGPEFLTYFNYEAQPDKSGLPSDRFSAERPEGSISTLTIQRTEQRDSAMYRCASSPGTGGGTQYFGPGTRLTVL.

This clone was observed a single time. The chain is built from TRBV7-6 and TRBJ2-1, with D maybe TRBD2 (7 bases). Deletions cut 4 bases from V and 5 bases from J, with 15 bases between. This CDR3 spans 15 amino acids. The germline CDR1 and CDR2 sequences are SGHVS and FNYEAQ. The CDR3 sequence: CASSWGGGTHNEQFF. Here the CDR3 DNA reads TGTGCCAGCAGCTGGGGCGGGGGCACCCACAATGAGCAGTTCTTC.

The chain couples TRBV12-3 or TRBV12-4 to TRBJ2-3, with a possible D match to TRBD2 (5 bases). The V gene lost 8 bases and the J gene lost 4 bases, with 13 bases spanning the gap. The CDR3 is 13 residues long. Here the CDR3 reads CASVQHGADTQYF. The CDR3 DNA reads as TGTGCCAGCGTTCAACACGGGGCAGATACGCAGTATTTT.

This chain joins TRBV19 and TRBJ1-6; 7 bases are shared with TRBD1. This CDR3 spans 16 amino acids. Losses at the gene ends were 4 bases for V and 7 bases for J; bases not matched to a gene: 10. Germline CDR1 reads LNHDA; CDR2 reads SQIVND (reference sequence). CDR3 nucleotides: TGTGCCAGTAGTACGCCCGCCGGGACAGCAAATTCACCCCTCCACTTT. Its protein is CASSTPAGTANSPLHF.

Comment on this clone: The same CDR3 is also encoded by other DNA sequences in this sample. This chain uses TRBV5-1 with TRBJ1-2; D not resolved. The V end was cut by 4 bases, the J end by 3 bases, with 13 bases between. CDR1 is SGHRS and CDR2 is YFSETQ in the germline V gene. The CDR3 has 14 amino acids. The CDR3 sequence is CASSPAPGDYGYTF. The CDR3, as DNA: TGCGCCAGCAGCCCTGCCCCAGGTGACTATGGCTACACCTTC.

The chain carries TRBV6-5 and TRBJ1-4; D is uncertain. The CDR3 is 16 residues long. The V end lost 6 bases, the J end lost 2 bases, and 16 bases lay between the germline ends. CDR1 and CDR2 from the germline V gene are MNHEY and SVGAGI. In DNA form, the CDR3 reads TGTGCCAGCAGCTACAATTGGGCACGTACTAATGAAAAACTGTTTTTT. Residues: CASSYNWARTNEKLFF.